This is a list of T cell receptor beta chains from one sample in a study of blood T cell repertoires in COVID-19. Measured with immunoSEQ multiplex PCR; TCRdb has only the in-frame clones, and not every one. Among approximately 440,000 clones listed, 90% were seen once. The sequencing input was PBMCs or T cells enriched from blood (not recorded which). The source of these receptors is a man between 18 and 35 years old who had recovered from COVID-19. CDR3s include the opening cysteine and the closing phenylalanine or tryptophan. D genes are given only for firm matches. Rows may omit the clone size; those that give it use once, few, many or a size class.

j_call clone_size d_call v_call cdr3_aa cdr3_nt
TRBJ1-4 - - TRBV13 CASSLIGSGDWANEKLFF TGTGCCAGCAGCTTAATCGGTTCTGGGGACTGGGCGAATGAAAAACTGTTTTTT
TRBJ2-5 - - TRBV27 CASSLAPGLPTQYF TGTGCCAGCAGCTTAGCCCCGGGACTCCCGACCCAGTACTTC
TRBJ2-1 once TRBD2 TRBV3-1/TRBV3-2 CASRRSGSSGNEQFF TGTGCCAGCAGACGTAGCGGGAGTTCAGGCAATGAGCAGTTCTTC
TRBJ2-1 - - TRBV29-1 CSVLAASYNEQFF TGCAGCGTTTTAGCGGCCTCCTACAATGAGCAGTTCTTC
TRBJ2-3 - - TRBV7-9 CASSFFSTDTQYF TGTGCCAGCAGCTTCTTTAGCACAGATACGCAGTATTTT
TRBJ2-5 - - TRBV7-9 CASSYRTDGETQYF TGTGCCAGCAGTTACAGGACGGACGGGGAGACCCAGTACTTC
TRBJ1-1 - TRBD1 TRBV7-9 CASSSHLNGQGSTTEAFF TGTGCCAGCAGCTCACACCTGAATGGACAGGGCAGTACCACTGAAGCTTTCTTT
TRBJ2-2 once - TRBV21-1 CASSSRTGGRTGELFF TGTGCCAGCAGCAGTAGAACAGGGGGCCGGACCGGGGAGCTGTTTTTT
TRBJ1-5 - - TRBV27 CASSLFAGGNQPQHF TGTGCCAGCAGTTTATTTGCAGGGGGCAATCAGCCCCAGCATTTT
TRBJ2-7 - TRBD2 TRBV7-2 CASSLGPGMAGGEQYF TGTGCCAGCAGCTTAGGCCCCGGGATGGCGGGAGGCGAGCAGTACTTC
TRBJ1-1 - - TRBV29-1 CSVEQREAFF TGCAGCGTAGAACAGCGGGAAGCTTTCTTT
TRBJ1-1 - - TRBV7-6 CASSPTVMNTEAFF TGTGCCAGCAGCCCGACAGTCATGAACACTGAAGCTTTCTTT
TRBJ1-2 - - TRBV9 CASSAQGNNRYGYTF TGTGCCAGCAGCGCTCAGGGGAATAATCGCTATGGCTACACCTTC
TRBJ2-1 - - TRBV7-2 CASSLVVGVTYNEQFF TGTGCCAGCAGCTTAGTGGTGGGAGTAACCTACAATGAGCAGTTCTTC
TRBJ1-4 - - TRBV5-6 CASSPRHGANEKLFF TGTGCCAGCAGCCCGAGACATGGGGCGAATGAAAAACTGTTTTTT
TRBJ1-4 - - TRBV18 CASSPRGGSNEKLFF TGTGCCAGCTCCCCTCGGGGGGGAAGTAATGAAAAACTGTTTTTT
TRBJ1-2 - - TRBV3-1/TRBV3-2 CASSQVTGGYTF TGTGCCAGCAGCCAAGTGACGGGTGGCTACACCTTC
TRBJ2-5 few TRBD2 TRBV19 CASSLAGGQQTQYF TGTGCCAGTAGTCTAGCGGGAGGGCAGCAGACCCAGTACTTC
TRBJ2-5 once - TRBV2 CASSAGSKVQETQYF TGTGCCAGCAGTGCCGGGTCTAAAGTCCAGGAGACCCAGTACTTC
TRBJ2-2 - - TRBV6-4 CASGAVGNTGELFF TGTGCCAGCGGCGCGGTCGGGAACACCGGGGAGCTGTTTTTT
TRBJ1-6 - TRBD1 TRBV15 CATSNDRGASPLHF TGTGCCACCAGCAACGACAGGGGAGCCTCACCCCTCCACTTT
TRBJ2-7 - - TRBV28 CASSLSTGFSGSYEQYF TGTGCCAGCAGTTTATCTACTGGGTTCTCAGGGTCCTACGAGCAGTACTTC
TRBJ2-3 once TRBD2 TRBV10-3 CAARGGTSDTDTQYF TGTGCCGCCCGGGGGGGGACTAGCGACACAGATACGCAGTATTTT
TRBJ1-6 - - TRBV6-5 CASSPPSPGGSPLHF TGTGCCAGCAGTCCTCCCTCCCCAGGAGGGTCACCCCTCCACTTT
TRBJ1-5 - - TRBV28 CASRISGGEEVNQPQHF TGTGCCAGCAGGATTTCGGGAGGGGAGGAAGTCAATCAGCCCCAGCATTTT
TRBJ1-1 - - TRBV7-2 CASSPQGWVGTEAFF TGTGCCAGCAGCCCCCAGGGTTGGGTCGGGACTGAAGCTTTCTTT
TRBJ1-6 - - TRBV25-1 CASSEAGAYNSPLHF TGTGCCAGCAGTGAAGCAGGCGCCTATAATTCACCCCTCCACTTT
TRBJ2-7 - TRBD2 TRBV7-9 CASSGTSGRSYEQYF TGTGCCAGCAGCGGTACTAGCGGGAGGTCCTACGAGCAGTACTTC
TRBJ2-7 - TRBD1 TRBV5-1 CASSLTGVNEQYF TGCGCCAGCAGCTTGACAGGGGTCAACGAGCAGTACTTC
TRBJ2-7 - TRBD1 TRBV2 CASSGFRGFSYEQYF TGTGCCAGCAGCGGGTTCAGGGGGTTCTCCTACGAGCAGTACTTC
TRBJ1-2 few - TRBV11-2 CASSSSRAGPHGYTF TGTGCCAGCAGCTCAAGCCGGGCGGGTCCCCATGGCTACACCTTC
TRBJ1-1 - - TRBV5-8 CASSLRYRVNTEAFF TGTGCCAGCAGCTTGAGGTACAGGGTCAACACTGAAGCTTTCTTT
TRBJ1-5 - - TRBV2 CASTDFGGPQHF TGTGCCAGCACCGATTTCGGAGGGCCCCAGCATTTT
TRBJ2-1 - - TRBV4-1 CASSQGTSRLGSYNEQFF TGCGCCAGCAGCCAAGGTACCTCCCGACTAGGCTCCTACAATGAGCAGTTCTTC
TRBJ2-3 - - TRBV9 CASSYGDSSTDTQYF TGTGCCAGCAGTTACGGGGACTCAAGCACAGATACGCAGTATTTT
TRBJ1-1 - TRBD1 TRBV18 CASSPREGANTEAFF TGTGCCAGCTCACCACGTGAGGGGGCTAACACTGAAGCTTTCTTT
TRBJ1-3 - - TRBV10-2 CASSEQGAGGNTIYF TGCGCCAGCAGTGAACAGGGCGCAGGGGGAAACACCATATATTTT
TRBJ1-1 - - TRBV27 CASSLGTETMNTEAFF TGTGCCAGCAGTTTAGGAACAGAGACCATGAACACTGAAGCTTTCTTT
TRBJ2-1 - - TRBV11-2 CASSLRRDVYNEQFF TGTGCCAGCAGCTTAAGGCGGGATGTCTACAATGAGCAGTTCTTC
TRBJ1-1 - TRBD1 TRBV5-4 CASRAGQGAGGNTEAFF TGTGCCAGCAGGGCTGGACAGGGGGCCGGTGGAAACACTGAAGCTTTCTTT
TRBJ1-1 - - TRBV7-3 CASSLNPGMNTEAFF TGTGCCAGCAGCTTAAATCCAGGGATGAACACTGAAGCTTTCTTT
TRBJ2-7 - - TRBV11-2 CASSLDYGSNYEQYF TGTGCCAGCAGCTTAGACTACGGGAGTAACTACGAGCAGTACTTC
TRBJ1-1 once - TRBV7-9 CASSPDTEAFF TGTGCCAGCAGCCCCGACACTGAAGCTTTCTTT
TRBJ2-3 - - TRBV12-1 CASSNWTSGYTDTQYF TGTGCCAGCAGCAACTGGACTAGCGGCTACACAGATACGCAGTATTTT
TRBJ1-3 - - TRBV7-9 CASSPRGNTIYF TGTGCCAGCAGCCCTAGGGGAAACACCATATATTTT
TRBJ1-4 - - TRBV19 CASTELGANEKLFF TGTGCCAGTACCGAGTTGGGAGCTAATGAAAAACTGTTTTTT
TRBJ2-3 once TRBD2 TRBV30 CAWSGEGLAGLKSSTDTQYF TGTGCCTGGAGTGGAGAGGGACTAGCGGGATTAAAGTCTAGCACAGATACGCAGTATTTT
TRBJ1-1 - - TRBV11-3 CASSLGRGKGRGPNTEAFF TGTGCCAGCAGCTTGGGGAGGGGTAAGGGACGGGGACCGAACACTGAAGCTTTCTTT
TRBJ2-7 - - TRBV5-1 CASSPPGQGYEQYF TGCGCCAGCAGCCCGCCGGGACAAGGCTACGAGCAGTACTTC
TRBJ1-6 - - TRBV18 CASSPGRGGSPLHF TGTGCCAGCTCACCAGGGAGGGGTGGTTCACCCCTCCACTTT
TRBJ1-5 - - TRBV27 CASSLGQYSNQPQHF TGTGCCAGCAGTTTAGGGCAGTATAGCAATCAGCCCCAGCATTTT
TRBJ1-2 - TRBD1 TRBV2 CASNLDRVARYGYTF TGTGCCAGCAACCTTGACAGGGTGGCCCGATATGGCTACACCTTC
TRBJ2-1 - TRBD2 TRBV19 CASSNAGGRNEQFF TGTGCCAGTAGTAACGCGGGAGGGCGCAATGAGCAGTTCTTC
TRBJ2-7 - TRBD1 TRBV6-1 CASSTPGQGVYEQYF TGTGCCAGCAGTACCCCGGGACAGGGGGTTTATGAGCAGTACTTC
TRBJ2-5 - - TRBV7-9 CASSWNEGRETQYF TGTGCCAGCAGCTGGAACGAGGGCAGGGAGACCCAGTACTTC
TRBJ1-2 - - TRBV4-1 CASSPTHPTGGYTF TGCGCCAGCAGCCCCACCCACCCAACGGGAGGCTACACCTTC
TRBJ1-5 - - TRBV4-1 CASSQDEDGGYQPQHF TGCGCCAGCAGCCAAGACGAAGACGGGGGTTATCAGCCCCAGCATTTT
TRBJ1-1 - - TRBV6-5 CASSSNTGKAFF TGTGCCAGCAGTTCCAACACAGGGAAAGCTTTCTTT